This entry describes one T cell receptor (beta chain). No antigen is known for it. Trimming took 4 bases from V and 2 from J, leaving 15 bases between them. The CDR3 spans 15 residues. Germline V lookup: CDR1 SGHNT, CDR2 YYREEE (reference sequence). This record comes from a study of shared clonotypes between healthy human individuals. Whole-study results and caveats: Sampling used blood alone; tissue repertoires probably differ.

Profiling relied on immunoSEQ multiplex PCR, and the TCRdb table lists in-frame clones only, not all of them. This table has 2,500,000 or so clones, more than 90% appearing once. This clonotype originated in a man between 18 and 35 years old in good health. Sequencing was carried out using naive CD4+ T cells sorted from blood. As to subset: CD45RA+ positively selected. The V and J genes are TRBV5-4 and TRBJ1-2, with a tentative D call TRBD1 (5 bases). CDR3 bases: TGTGCCAGCAGCCGCCCAGGGATCCAAAACTATGGCTACACCTTC. Its protein is CASSRPGIQNYGYTF.